The clone carrying this T cell receptor (beta chain) was detected a few times. The sample comes from a study of blood T cells in healthy people across ages. The CDR3 spans 13 residues. The germline V gene has CDR1 LGHNA and CDR2 YSLEER. V was trimmed by 2 bases and J by 6 bases, leaving 9 bases between them. Using a J-beta primer mix together with a sample-barcoded 5' primer, a second PCR was run for roughly 7 to 12 cycles. Via MiXCR, TCRdb re-called the 5' RACE reads, giving one row per CDR3 protein. The sample carries fewer than 650,000 distinct CDR3 sequences, roughly a quarter recorded once. These same data were also listed under a study on T cells of mothers and their children.

This clonotype was obtained from a boy aged 2 to 10 in good health. V is TRBV4-3 and J is TRBJ2-3; no clear D. Sequenced input: blood. CDR3 sequence reads: CASSQTIRDTQYF. In DNA, the CDR3 is TGCGCCAGCAGCCAAACAATCCGGGATACGCAGTATTTT.